Listed below are T cell receptor beta chains from one sample, sequenced in a study of shared clonotypes between healthy human individuals. The assay was immunoSEQ multiplex PCR, and TCRdb's table has in-frame clones only and misses some. The data hold 2 million to 3 million clones, with approximately 94% observed a single time. Sequencing was done on a sample of naive CD4+ T cells sorted from blood. The origin of the receptors is a young man in good health. Both conserved end residues are part of each CDR3. A D gene is named only where the DNA matches it firmly. The size field is filled for only some rows; it gives once, few, many or a size class.

J gene: TRBJ2-7; V gene: TRBV19; clone size: -; D gene: TRBD2; CDR3 DNA: TGTGCCAGTAGTATAACCCCTTCACTAGCGGGGGGTGCCTACGAGCAGTACTTC; CDR3 protein: CASSITPSLAGGAYEQYF
J gene: TRBJ2-4; V gene: TRBV2; clone size: -; D gene: TRBD2; CDR3 DNA: TGTGCCGGGGGACTAGCGGATATAGCCAAAAACATTCAGTACTTC; CDR3 protein: CAGGLADIAKNIQYF
J gene: TRBJ2-5; V gene: TRBV4-1; clone size: -; D gene: -; CDR3 DNA: TGCGCCAGCAGCCAAGGCATGGCAGCGCAAGAGACCCAGTACTTC; CDR3 protein: CASSQGMAAQETQYF
J gene: TRBJ1-6; V gene: TRBV7-6; clone size: -; D gene: TRBD1; CDR3 DNA: TGTGCCAGCAGCTTTTGGGAAACAGGACAGGAGAATTCACCCCTCCACTTT; CDR3 protein: CASSFWETGQENSPLHF
J gene: TRBJ2-3; V gene: TRBV5-1; clone size: -; D gene: TRBD1; CDR3 DNA: TGCGCCAGCAGCTCACAACAGGGGGTCACAGATACGCAGTATTTT; CDR3 protein: CASSSQQGVTDTQYF
J gene: TRBJ2-3; V gene: TRBV6-5; clone size: -; D gene: -; CDR3 DNA: TGTGCCAGCTCCAGGGTAGGCGGAAGCACAGATACGCAGTATTTT; CDR3 protein: CASSRVGGSTDTQYF
J gene: TRBJ2-3; V gene: TRBV5-5; clone size: -; D gene: -; CDR3 DNA: TGTGCCAGCAGCTTGGCCGTCCCAGGGGCGAGCACAGATACGCAGTATTTT; CDR3 protein: CASSLAVPGASTDTQYF
J gene: TRBJ2-7; V gene: TRBV27; clone size: -; D gene: TRBD1; CDR3 DNA: TGTGCCAGCAGTTTAGGCGGGACAGGGGTCCCCTACGAGCAGTACTTC; CDR3 protein: CASSLGGTGVPYEQYF
J gene: TRBJ2-4; V gene: TRBV5-1; clone size: -; D gene: -; CDR3 DNA: TGCGCCAGCAGCTTGAGAAGGGTCGAGTCCAAAAACATTCAGTACTTC; CDR3 protein: CASSLRRVESKNIQYF
J gene: TRBJ1-5; V gene: TRBV6-1; clone size: -; D gene: -; CDR3 DNA: TGTGCCAGCAGTGAGGGGTCAGGGCGCAATCAGCCCCAGCATTTT; CDR3 protein: CASSEGSGRNQPQHF
J gene: TRBJ2-1; V gene: TRBV7-9; clone size: -; D gene: TRBD1; CDR3 DNA: TGTGCCAGCAGCCCAGACAGGGCCCGCAGCTCCTACAATGAGCAGTTCTTC; CDR3 protein: CASSPDRARSSYNEQFF
J gene: TRBJ1-1; V gene: TRBV6-6; clone size: -; D gene: TRBD1; CDR3 DNA: TGTGCCAGCAGTGTGGGACAGGGAGGTGAAGCTTTCTTT; CDR3 protein: CASSVGQGGEAFF
J gene: TRBJ1-1; V gene: TRBV6-1; clone size: -; D gene: TRBD1; CDR3 DNA: TGTGCCAGCAGTGCCTTGACAGGGAGGAACACTGAAGCTTTCTTT; CDR3 protein: CASSALTGRNTEAFF
J gene: TRBJ2-7; V gene: TRBV6-4; clone size: -; D gene: -; CDR3 DNA: TGTGCCAACTCAAGGAGGGGTCAGGGCTACGAGCAGTACTTC; CDR3 protein: CANSRRGQGYEQYF
J gene: TRBJ2-3; V gene: TRBV4-1; clone size: -; D gene: -; CDR3 DNA: TGCGCCAGCAGCCCTCAGGGGACCCCCACAGATACGCAGTATTTT; CDR3 protein: CASSPQGTPTDTQYF
J gene: TRBJ2-5; V gene: TRBV5-1; clone size: -; D gene: TRBD2; CDR3 DNA: TGCGCCAGCAGCTCGAGCGGGGGGATCGCAGAGACCCAGTACTTC; CDR3 protein: CASSSSGGIAETQYF
J gene: TRBJ1-3; V gene: TRBV6-5; clone size: -; D gene: -; CDR3 DNA: TGTGCCAGCAGAGATACCAGGGGCACTGGAAACACCATATATTTT; CDR3 protein: CASRDTRGTGNTIYF
J gene: TRBJ2-3; V gene: TRBV21-1; clone size: -; D gene: -; CDR3 DNA: TGTGCCAGCAGCCCCCGGGTGACGGGGGGGCAGAACCGAACAGATACGCAGTATTTT; CDR3 protein: CASSPRVTGGQNRTDTQYF
J gene: TRBJ1-2; V gene: TRBV28; clone size: -; D gene: -; CDR3 DNA: TGTGCCAGCACTGAACGAGCTGATGGCTACACCTTC; CDR3 protein: CASTERADGYTF
J gene: TRBJ1-2; V gene: TRBV7-9; clone size: few; D gene: -; CDR3 DNA: TGTGCCAGCAGCTTTAACTATGGCTACACCTTC; CDR3 protein: CASSFNYGYTF